The rows below give T cell receptor beta chains drawn from one sample of a study of shared clonotypes between healthy human individuals. Profiled with immunoSEQ multiplex PCR; TCRdb holds only in-frame clones, not every one. The repertoire holds 2 million to 2.5 million clones, with 80% to 95% as singletons. The source material was naive CD4+ T cells from PBMCs. These receptors all stem from a man aged 18 to 30 in good health. Some clones in this sample may be carry-over from other donors' samples. Each CDR3 is given with its conserved first and last residue. D genes are given only for firm matches. Some rows have no size entry. The others give once, few or many, or a class for an expanded clone.

15	TRBD2	TRBV19	-	TRBJ2-7	TGTGCCAGTAGTATAGGGGCTAGCGGGTCCTACGAGCAGTACTTC	CASSIGASGSYEQYF
15	TRBD1	TRBV19	-	TRBJ2-1	TGTGCCAGTAGTGTGGTGGGACAGGCCCACAATGAGCAGTTCTTC	CASSVVGQAHNEQFF
13	TRBD2	TRBV27	-	TRBJ2-7	TGTGCCAGCAGTTACCGGGGAGGGCGGGAGCAGTACTTC	CASSYRGGREQYF
14	-	TRBV9	-	TRBJ2-1	TGTGCCAGCAGCGTAGGGGCTGGAAGTACTGAGCAGTTCTTC	CASSVGAGSTEQFF
13	-	TRBV6-4	-	TRBJ1-5	TGTGCCAGCGCCGCCAGGGAGGATCAGCCCCAGCATTTT	CASAAREDQPQHF
13	-	TRBV5-8	-	TRBJ1-2	TGTGCCAGCAGTTGGACGGGGGCGACTGGCTACACCTTC	CASSWTGATGYTF
16	-	TRBV28	-	TRBJ2-1	TGTGCCAGCAGTTTATGGAACCAACTAAGGCGGAATGAGCAGTTCTTC	CASSLWNQLRRNEQFF
15	TRBD1	TRBV19	-	TRBJ2-7	TGTGCCAGTAGTATCGCTTTGGGACAGGGCTACGAGCAGTACTTC	CASSIALGQGYEQYF
18	-	TRBV9	-	TRBJ2-2	TGTGCCAGCAGCCCCCCACTCCGGGACTTGGATCGCACCGGGGAGCTGTTTTTT	CASSPPLRDLDRTGELFF
13	-	TRBV10-3	-	TRBJ2-5	TGTGCCATCAGTGAACAGGGCGGAGAGACCCAGTACTTC	CAISEQGGETQYF
18	-	TRBV7-8	-	TRBJ2-2	TGTGCCAGCAGCCATTTAATTGCCGGGAACAGAGACACCGGGGAGCTGTTTTTT	CASSHLIAGNRDTGELFF
14	TRBD2	TRBV4-1	-	TRBJ2-1	TGCGCCAGCAGGGCACTAGCGGGAGTCCGTGAGCAGTTCTTC	CASRALAGVREQFF
16	TRBD1	TRBV5-1	-	TRBJ2-7	TGCGCCAGCAGCTTCCCCGGGACAGTAAGCTCCTACGAGCAGTACTTC	CASSFPGTVSSYEQYF
14	-	TRBV5-1	-	TRBJ2-1	TGCGCCAGCAGCGGGCAGGGCCAATACAATGAGCAGTTCTTC	CASSGQGQYNEQFF
14	TRBD1	TRBV7-9	few	TRBJ1-2	TGTGCCAGCCCCCTACCCGGACAGGGCTATGGCTACACCTTC	CASPLPGQGYGYTF
13	-	TRBV7-2	once	TRBJ2-1	TGTGCCAGCAGCCAGGATTGGGCGAATGAGCAGTTCTTC	CASSQDWANEQFF
11	-	TRBV11-2	-	TRBJ1-1	TGTGCCAGCAGCTTAGAATCAGAAGCTTTCTTT	CASSLESEAFF
14	TRBD1	TRBV5-4	-	TRBJ2-7	TGTGCCAGCAGCTTGGCGGACAGGGAACACGAGCAGTACTTC	CASSLADREHEQYF
15	TRBD1	TRBV6-6	-	TRBJ2-7	TGTGCCAGCAGCCCTCCGGGACAGGGGGATAGGGAGCAGTACTTC	CASSPPGQGDREQYF
15	-	TRBV7-2	-	TRBJ1-5	TGTGCCAGCAGCTTAGGTGGCGTGTGGCCCCAGCCCCAGCATTTT	CASSLGGVWPQPQHF
17	-	TRBV28	-	TRBJ2-1	TGTGCCAGCAGTTCAAGTCTGGGAGGTGGCACCTACAATGAGCAGTTCTTC	CASSSSLGGGTYNEQFF
12	TRBD1	TRBV28	-	TRBJ1-2	TGTGCCAGCAGTGATAACAGGGGCGGCTACACCTTC	CASSDNRGGYTF
15	-	TRBV6-5	-	TRBJ1-2	TGTGCCAGCAGTTACAGGCAGACGGGGAGCGGCGGCTACACCTTC	CASSYRQTGSGGYTF
11	-	TRBV20-1	-	TRBJ2-3	TGCAGTGCCATCTCTGGAGATACGCAGTATTTT	CSAISGDTQYF
17	TRBD2	TRBV9	-	TRBJ2-1	TGTGCCAGCAGCCCTAGCCCAGGGACTAGCGGGAGGTCGGAGCAGTTCTTC	CASSPSPGTSGRSEQFF